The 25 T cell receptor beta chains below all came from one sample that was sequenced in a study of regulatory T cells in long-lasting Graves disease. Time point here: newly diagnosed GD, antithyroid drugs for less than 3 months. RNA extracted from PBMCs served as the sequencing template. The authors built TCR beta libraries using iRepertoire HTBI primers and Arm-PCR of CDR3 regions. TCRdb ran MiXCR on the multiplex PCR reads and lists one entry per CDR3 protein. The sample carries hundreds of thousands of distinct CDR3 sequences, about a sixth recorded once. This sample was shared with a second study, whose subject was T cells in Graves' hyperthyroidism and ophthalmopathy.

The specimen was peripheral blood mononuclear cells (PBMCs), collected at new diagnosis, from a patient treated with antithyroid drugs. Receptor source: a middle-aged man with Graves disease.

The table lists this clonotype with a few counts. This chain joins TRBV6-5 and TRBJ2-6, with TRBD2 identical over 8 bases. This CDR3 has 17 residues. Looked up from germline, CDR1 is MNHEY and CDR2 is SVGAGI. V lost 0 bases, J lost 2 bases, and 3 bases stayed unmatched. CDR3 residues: CASSYSFGGAGANVLTF. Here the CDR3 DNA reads TGTGCCAGCAGTTACTCTTTCGGGGGGGCTGGGGCCAACGTCCTGACTTTC.

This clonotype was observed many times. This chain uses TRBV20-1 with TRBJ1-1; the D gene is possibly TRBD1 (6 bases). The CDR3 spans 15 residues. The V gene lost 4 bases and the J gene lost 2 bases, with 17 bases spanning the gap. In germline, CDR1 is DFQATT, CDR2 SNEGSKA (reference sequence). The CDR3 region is CSANTPRTANTEAFF. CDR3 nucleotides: TGCAGTGCTAATACCCCTCGGACAGCAAACACTGAAGCTTTCTTT.

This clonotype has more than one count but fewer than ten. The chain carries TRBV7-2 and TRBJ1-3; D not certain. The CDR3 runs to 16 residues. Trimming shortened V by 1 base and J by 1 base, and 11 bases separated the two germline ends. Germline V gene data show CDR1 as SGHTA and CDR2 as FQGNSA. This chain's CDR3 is CASSLDQVGSGNTIYF. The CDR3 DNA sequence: TGTGCCAGCAGCTTAGATCAAGTAGGGTCTGGAAACACCATATATTTT.

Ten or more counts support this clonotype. The CDR3 loop reads CASSQVGGGDTQYF. The CDR3 coding sequence is TGTGCCAGCAGCCAAGTGGGAGGGGGTGATACGCAGTATTTT. V is TRBV3-1 and J is TRBJ2-3; D is possibly TRBD2 (7 bases). Germline V gives CDR1 LGHDT, CDR2 YNNKEL (reference sequence). The CDR3 is made up of 14 amino acids. The V gene lost 1 base and the J gene lost 6 bases, with 11 bases spanning the gap.

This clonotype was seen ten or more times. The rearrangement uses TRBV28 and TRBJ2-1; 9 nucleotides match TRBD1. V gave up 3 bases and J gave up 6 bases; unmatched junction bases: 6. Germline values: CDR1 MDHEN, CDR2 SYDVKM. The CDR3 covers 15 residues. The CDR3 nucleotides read TGTGCCAGCAGTTTCCGGGACAGGGTGTTCAATGAGCAGTTCTTC. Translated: CASSFRDRVFNEQFF.

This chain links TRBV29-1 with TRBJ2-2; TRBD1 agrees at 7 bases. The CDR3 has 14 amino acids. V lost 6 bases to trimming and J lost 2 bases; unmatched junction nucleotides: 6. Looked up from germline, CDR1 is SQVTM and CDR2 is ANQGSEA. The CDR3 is CSVKGTANTGELFF. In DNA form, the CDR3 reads TGCAGCGTAAAGGGGACAGCAAACACCGGGGAGCTGTTTTTT.

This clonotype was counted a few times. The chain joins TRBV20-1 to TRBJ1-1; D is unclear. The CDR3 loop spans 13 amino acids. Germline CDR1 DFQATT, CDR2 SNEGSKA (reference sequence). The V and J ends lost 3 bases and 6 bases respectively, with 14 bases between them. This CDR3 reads CSAREPLRAEAFF. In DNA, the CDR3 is TGCAGTGCTAGGGAACCGCTGAGGGCTGAAGCTTTCTTT.

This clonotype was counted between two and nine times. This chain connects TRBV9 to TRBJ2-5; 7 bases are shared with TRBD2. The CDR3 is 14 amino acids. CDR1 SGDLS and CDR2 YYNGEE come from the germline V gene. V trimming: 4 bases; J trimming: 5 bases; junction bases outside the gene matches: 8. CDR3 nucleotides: TGTGCCAGCAGCCCCCAGGAGGGAGGGGAGACCCAGTACTTC. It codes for CASSPQEGGETQYF.

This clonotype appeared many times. DNA of the CDR3: TGTGCCATCCGGTCGGCCATAACCACAGATACGCAGTATTTT. Translation: CAIRSAITTDTQYF. V usage is TRBV11-2 and J usage is TRBJ2-3; no clear D gene. Germline V gene sequence: CDR1 SGHAT, CDR2 FQNNGV. Trimming shortened V by 10 bases and J by 2 bases, and 16 bases separated the two germline ends. The CDR3 sequence is 14 residues long.

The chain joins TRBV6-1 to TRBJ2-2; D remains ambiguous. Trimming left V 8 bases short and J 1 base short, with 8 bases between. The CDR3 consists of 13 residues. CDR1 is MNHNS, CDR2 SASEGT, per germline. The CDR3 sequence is CASVGRNTGELFF. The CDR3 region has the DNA TGTGCCAGCGTAGGAAGGAACACCGGGGAGCTGTTTTTT.

This CDR3 is CASSFTSLTSGFYNEQFF. For the CDR3, the DNA is TGTGCCAGCAGCTTCACCTCGCTTACTAGCGGGTTCTACAATGAGCAGTTCTTC. The chain links TRBV7-2 to TRBJ2-1, with TRBD2 matching over 9 bases. CDR3 length equals 18 residues. Losses at the gene ends were 3 bases for V and 3 bases for J; bases not matched to a gene: 12. Germline CDR1 is SGHTA and CDR2 is FQGNSA.

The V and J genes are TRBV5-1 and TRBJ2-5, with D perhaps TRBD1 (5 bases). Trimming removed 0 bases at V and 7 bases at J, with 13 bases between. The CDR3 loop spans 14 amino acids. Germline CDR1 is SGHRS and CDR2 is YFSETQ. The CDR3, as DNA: TGCGCCAGCAGCTTGGGAGTCCAGGGTGGGACCCAGTACTTC. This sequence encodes CASSLGVQGGTQYF.

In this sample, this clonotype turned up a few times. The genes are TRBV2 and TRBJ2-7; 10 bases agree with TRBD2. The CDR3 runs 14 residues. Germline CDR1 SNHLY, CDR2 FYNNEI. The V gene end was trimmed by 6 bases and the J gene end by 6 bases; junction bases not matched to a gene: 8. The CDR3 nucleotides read TGTGCCAGCAGCCATCTAGCGGGGGACATCGAGCAGTACTTC. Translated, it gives CASSHLAGDIEQYF.

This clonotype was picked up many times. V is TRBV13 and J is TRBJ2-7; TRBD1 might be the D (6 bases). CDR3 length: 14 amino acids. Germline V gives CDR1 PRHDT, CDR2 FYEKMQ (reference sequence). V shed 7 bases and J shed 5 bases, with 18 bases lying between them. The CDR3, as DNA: TGTGCCAGCACCCGAAGGGGGAGCTTCCACGAGCAGTACTTC. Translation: CASTRRGSFHEQYF.

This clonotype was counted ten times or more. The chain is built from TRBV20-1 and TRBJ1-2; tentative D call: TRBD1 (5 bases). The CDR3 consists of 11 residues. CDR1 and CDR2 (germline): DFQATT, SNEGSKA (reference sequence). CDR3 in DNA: TGCAGCCCCGGGGCCCGTAAGGGCTACACCTTC. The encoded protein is CSPGARKGYTF.

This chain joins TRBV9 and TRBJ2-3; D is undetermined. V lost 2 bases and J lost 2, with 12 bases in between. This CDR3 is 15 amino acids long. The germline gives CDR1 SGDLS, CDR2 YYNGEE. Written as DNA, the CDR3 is TGTGCCAGCAGCGTCGGCCAAACCGCCACAGATACGCAGTATTTT. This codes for CASSVGQTATDTQYF.

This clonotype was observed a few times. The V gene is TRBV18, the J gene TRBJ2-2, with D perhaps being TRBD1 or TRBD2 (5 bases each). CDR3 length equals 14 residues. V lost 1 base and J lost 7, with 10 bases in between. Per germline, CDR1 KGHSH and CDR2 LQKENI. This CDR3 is CASSPLAGSGELFF. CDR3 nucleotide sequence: TGTGCCAGCTCACCACTAGCAGGGAGCGGGGAGCTGTTTTTT.

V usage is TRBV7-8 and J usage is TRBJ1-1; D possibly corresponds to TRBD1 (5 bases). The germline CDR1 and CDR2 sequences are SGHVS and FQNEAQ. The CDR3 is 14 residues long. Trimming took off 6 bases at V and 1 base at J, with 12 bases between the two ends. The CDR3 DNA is TGTGCCAGCAGGGCAGGGAGCTCGAACACTGAAGCTTTCTTT. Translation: CASRAGSSNTEAFF.

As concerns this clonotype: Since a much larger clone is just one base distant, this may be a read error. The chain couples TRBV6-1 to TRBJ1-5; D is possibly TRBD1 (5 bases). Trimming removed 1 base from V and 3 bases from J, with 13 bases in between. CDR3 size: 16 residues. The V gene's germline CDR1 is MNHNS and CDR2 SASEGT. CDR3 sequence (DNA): TGTGCCAGCAGTGAAGGCAGCAAAGGGGACAATCAGCCCCAGCATTTT. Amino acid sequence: CASSEGSKGDNQPQHF.

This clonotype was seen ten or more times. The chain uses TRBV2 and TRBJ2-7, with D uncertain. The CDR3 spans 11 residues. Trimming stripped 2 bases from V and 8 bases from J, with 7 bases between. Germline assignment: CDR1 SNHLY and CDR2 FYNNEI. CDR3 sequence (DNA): TGTGCCAGCAGTGAAACGAGGAAGCAGTACTTC. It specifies CASSETRKQYF.

The CDR3 here is CASSPPAGQGEHEQYF. The CDR3 DNA sequence: TGTGCCAGCAGCCCCCCTGCGGGACAGGGGGAACACGAGCAGTACTTC. J is TRBJ2-7 and V is TRBV16; 11 nucleotides agree with TRBD1. From germline, CDR1 is KGHSY and CDR2 FQNENV. V dropped 4 bases and J dropped 5; count of bases not matched to a gene: 10. The CDR3 has 16 residues.

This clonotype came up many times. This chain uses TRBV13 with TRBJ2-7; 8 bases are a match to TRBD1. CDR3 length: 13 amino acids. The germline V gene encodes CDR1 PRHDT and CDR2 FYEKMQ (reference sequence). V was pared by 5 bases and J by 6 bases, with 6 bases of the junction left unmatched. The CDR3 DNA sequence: TGTGCCAGCAGCCCTAAGGGACAGGTCGAGCAGTACTTC. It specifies CASSPKGQVEQYF. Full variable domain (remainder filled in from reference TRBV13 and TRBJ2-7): AAGVIQSPRHLIKEKRETATLKCYPIPRHDTVYWYQQGPGQDPQFLISFYEKMQSDKGSIPDRFSAQQFSDYHSELNMSSLELGDSALYFCASSPKGQVEQYFGPGTRLTVT.

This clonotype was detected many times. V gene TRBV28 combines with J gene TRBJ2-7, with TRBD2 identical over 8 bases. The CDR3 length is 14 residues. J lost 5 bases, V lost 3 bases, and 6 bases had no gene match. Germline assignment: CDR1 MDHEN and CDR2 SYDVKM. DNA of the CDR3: TGTGCCAGCAGTTTGTCCACTAGCGGCCACGAGCAGTACTTC. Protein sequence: CASSLSTSGHEQYF.

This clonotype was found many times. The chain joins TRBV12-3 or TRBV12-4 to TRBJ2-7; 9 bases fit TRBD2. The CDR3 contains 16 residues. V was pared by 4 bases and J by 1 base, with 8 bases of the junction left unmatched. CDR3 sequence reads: CASSSPETSGSYEQYF. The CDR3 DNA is TGTGCCAGCAGTTCCCCCGAGACTAGCGGTTCCTACGAGCAGTACTTC.

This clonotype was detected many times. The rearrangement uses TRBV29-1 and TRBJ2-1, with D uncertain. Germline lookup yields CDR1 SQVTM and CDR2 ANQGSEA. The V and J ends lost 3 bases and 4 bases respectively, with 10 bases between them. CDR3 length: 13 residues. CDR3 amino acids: CSVEKDQYNEQFF. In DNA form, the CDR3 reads TGCAGCGTTGAGAAGGACCAATACAATGAGCAGTTCTTC.